The T cell receptor beta chain described here comes from a study of blood T cell repertoires in COVID-19. As for the study in general: Some COVID-19 samples were acute and others convalescent; all came from the United States, Italy and Spain. PBMCs, B-cell-depleted T cells, or T cells were the source of the cDNA or gDNA that made up the material.

Trimming stripped 1 base from V and 6 bases from J, with 13 bases between. This CDR3 contains 15 residues. CDR1 and CDR2 (germline): SGHTA, FQGNSA. In the original analysis: Estimation of nucleated cell counts was performed using reference gene primer amplification. Clones were read by immunoSEQ multiplex PCR, and TCRdb kept only the in-frame ones, dropping some. The DNA gave D and trimming, while V, J and clone size come from that table. This table has 6,500 to 7,000 clones, 86% appearing once. The chain combines TRBV7-2 with TRBJ1-5; TRBD1 might be the D (5 bases). The TCR comes from a human donor with active COVID-19. The donor label of this sample is uncertain. Sample: peripheral blood. CDR3 sequence: CASSLGRGEGQPQHF. In nucleotides, the CDR3 is TGTGCCAGCAGCTTAGGGAGGGGAGAGGGTCAGCCCCAGCATTTT.